These 7 T cell receptor beta chains were all obtained from the same sample, sequenced in a study of Ad26.COV2.S vaccination and SARS-CoV-2 variants. Clones were read by immunoSEQ multiplex PCR, and TCRdb kept only the in-frame ones, dropping some. Of 350,000 to 500,000 clones listed, roughly 90% are singletons. Treatment in this sample: roughly 18 received Ad26.COV2.S at low or high dose, single or two shots; about five received placebo; per-sample allocation not given. Vaccine and placebo recipients were sampled on day 63 after the first injection. The material was peripheral blood, obtained in a trial of Ad26.COV2.S vaccine versus placebo. The receptors derive from a person between 18 and 60 years old who received the Ad26.COV2.S COVID-19 vaccine or a placebo.

In nucleotides, the CDR3 is TGTGCCAGCACCTATCCTGAAGGCCACCCCCTGAATCAGCCCCAGCATTTT. Translated, it gives CASTYPEGHPLNQPQHF. The genes are TRBV28 and TRBJ1-5; D remains unclear. V lost 7 bases, J lost 4 bases, and 23 bases lay in between. CDR3 length equals 17 residues. Germline V CDR1 and CDR2: MDHEN, SYDVKM. Combining the CDR3 with reference TRBV28 and TRBJ1-5 gives the whole variable domain DVKVTQSSRYLVKRTGEKVFLECVQDMDHENMFWYRQDPGLGLRLIYFSYDVKMKEKGDIPEGYSVSREKKERFSLILESASTNQTSMYLCASTYPEGHPLNQPQHFGDGTRLSIL.

V is TRBV4-3 and J is TRBJ2-7; the D gene is possibly TRBD1 (5 bases). Trimming took 1 base from V and 3 from J, leaving 7 bases between them. The CDR3 length is 13 residues. Germline V gene sequence: CDR1 LGHNA, CDR2 YSLEER. The CDR3 nucleotides read TGCGCCAGCAGCCAAGGACAGCTCTACGAGCAGTACTTC. Protein sequence: CASSQGQLYEQYF.

The genes are TRBV28 and TRBJ1-2; D ambiguous. The CDR3 totals 14 residues. The V end was cut by 3 bases, the J end by 4 bases, with 12 bases between. Germline V CDR1 and CDR2: MDHEN, SYDVKM. CDR3 residues: CASSFLSDAYGYTF. In nucleotides, the CDR3 is TGTGCCAGCAGTTTTCTCTCGGACGCCTATGGCTACACCTTC.

The chain couples TRBV14 to TRBJ1-2; 12 nucleotides agree with TRBD1. From germline, CDR1 is SGHDN and CDR2 FVKESK. V shed 4 bases, J shed 9 bases, and the junction held 3 bases outside the gene matches. The CDR3 covers 13 residues. This CDR3 reads CASSPGQGASYTF. CDR3 DNA: TGTGCCAGCAGCCCGGGACAGGGGGCGAGCTACACCTTC.

The V and J genes are TRBV19 and TRBJ2-5, with a tentative D call TRBD1 (6 bases). The CDR3 has 16 amino acids. The germline gives CDR1 LNHDA, CDR2 SQIVND (reference sequence). Between the trimmed V and J ends, which lost 4 bases and 1 base, there was a span of 16 bases. The CDR3 spells CASSNPRGEGQETQYF. Here the CDR3 DNA reads TGTGCCAGTAGTAACCCCAGGGGTGAAGGCCAAGAGACCCAGTACTTC.

The gene calls are TRBV4-3 and TRBJ2-3; TRBD2 matches at 7 bases. With 0 bases clipped from V and 6 bases from J, the junction kept 9 bases outside the gene matches. Looked up from germline, CDR1 is LGHNA and CDR2 is YSLEER. The CDR3 spans 16 residues. As DNA, the CDR3 is TGCGCCAGCAGCCAAGAGGGGGGGACCCACTTTGATACGCAGTATTTT. The encoded protein is CASSQEGGTHFDTQYF.

The chain is built from TRBV7-9 and TRBJ2-2, with TRBD2 matching 10 bases. The CDR3 is made up of 15 amino acids. The V segment lost 5 bases and the J segment 7 bases; nucleotides outside the gene matches: 7. Germline CDR1 and CDR2: SEHNR and FQNEAQ (reference sequence). The CDR3 nucleotides read TGTGCCAGCAGCCCCACTAGCGGGGTTTTCGGGGAGCTGTTTTTT. It yields the protein CASSPTSGVFGELFF.